What follows is one T cell receptor beta chain and its context. Sequenced by immunoSEQ multiplex PCR; TCRdb stores in-frame clones only, minus some. Of some 54,000 clones in the sample, approximately 80% were seen once. The data originate from a study of blood T cell repertoires in COVID-19. This CDR3 is 13 amino acids long. Trimming left V 3 bases short and J 4 bases short, with 9 bases between. CDR1 and CDR2 from the germline V gene are SGHTA and FQGTGA. Sample: peripheral blood. V is TRBV7-3 and J is TRBJ1-1; no reliable D call. The TCR sequence derives from a man between 65 and 85 years old with active COVID-19. The chain's CDR3 is CASSFRGITEAFF. In DNA, the CDR3 is TGTGCCAGCAGCTTCCGCGGAATCACTGAAGCTTTCTTT.